The 31 T cell receptor beta chains presented below share a single source sample, sequenced in a study of PD-L1 blockade in urothelial cancer. Here immunoSEQ multiplex PCR was the method, and the copy in TCRdb shows in-frame clones only, minus some. The data hold more than 45,000 clones, with roughly 86% observed a single time. The source material was PBMCs, sampled around atezolizumab (anti-PD-L1) treatment. All receptors derive from a man aged 60-69 years with urothelial cancer.

V usage is TRBV7-2 and J usage is TRBJ2-7; D gene ambiguous. CDR1 and CDR2 (germline): SGHTA, FQGNSA. The CDR3 spans 15 residues. V was clipped by 1 base and J by 2 bases, with 12 bases between them. CDR3 loop: CASSLVGGPTYEQYF. DNA for the CDR3: TGTGCCAGCAGCTTAGTAGGCGGCCCCACCTACGAGCAGTACTTC. The whole variable domain, filled in from reference TRBV7-2 and TRBJ2-7, reads GAGVSQSPSNKVTEKGKDVELRCDPISGHTALYWYRQSLGQGLEFLIYFQGNSAPDKSGLPSDRFSAERTGGSVSTLTIQRTQQEDSAVYLCASSLVGGPTYEQYFGPGTRLTVT.

J is TRBJ1-5 and V is TRBV30; the D gene is possibly TRBD1 (6 bases). This CDR3 has 12 residues. Trimming pared 4 bases from V and 6 bases from J, leaving 10 bases between. Germline CDR1 reads GTSNPN; CDR2 reads SVGIG (reference sequence). CDR3 DNA: TGTGCCTGGAACACAGGGTTTCAGCCCCAGCATTTT. Protein sequence: CAWNTGFQPQHF.

The V and J genes are TRBV27 and TRBJ1-5; 9 bases agree with TRBD1. Germline CDR1 is MNHEY and CDR2 is SMNVEV (reference sequence). After removal of 1 base from V and 0 bases from J, the junction contained 7 bases not matched to a gene. The CDR3 sequence is 18 residues long. The DNA of the CDR3 is TGTGCCAGCAGTTTATTCGGACAGGGGAGGTATAGCAATCAGCCCCAGCATTTT. Translating gives CASSLFGQGRYSNQPQHF.

The chain combines TRBV5-6 with TRBJ2-1; a weak D match, TRBD1 (6 bases). V lost 4 bases and J lost 11, with 10 bases in between. CDR1 and CDR2 from the germline V gene are SGHDT and YYEEEE. This CDR3 is 11 amino acids long. The CDR3: CASSPGTKQFF. CDR3 coding DNA: TGTGCCAGCAGCCCCGGGACAAAGCAGTTCTTC.

The chain is built from TRBV2 and TRBJ1-6; possibly TRBD1 for D (5 bases). V was cut by 0 bases and J by 8 bases, with 8 bases left in between. This CDR3 region has 14 residues. Germline V gene sequence: CDR1 SNHLY, CDR2 FYNNEI. DNA for the CDR3: TGTGCCAGCAGTGAAGCGTGGGGGGATTCACCCCTCCACTTT. Translation gives CASSEAWGDSPLHF.

V gene TRBV9 combines with J gene TRBJ2-2; the match to TRBD1 covers 9 bases. This CDR3 spans 16 amino acids. Germline V gene data show CDR1 as SGDLS and CDR2 as YYNGEE. V lost 5 bases, J lost 1 base, and 6 bases stayed unmatched. The CDR3, as DNA: TGTGCCAGCAGAACAGGGGGCGTAGGGAACACCGGGGAGCTGTTTTTT. It codes for CASRTGGVGNTGELFF.

This rearrangement joins TRBV27 to TRBJ2-1, with 9 bases aligning to TRBD2. This CDR3 has 18 residues. The germline V gene encodes CDR1 MNHEY and CDR2 SMNVEV (reference sequence). The V gene end was trimmed by 6 bases and the J gene end by 7 bases; junction bases not matched to a gene: 19. In DNA, the CDR3 is TGTGCCAGCAGCCCACCCCACGTGCGGGGGGGGCCTCGAAATGAGCAGTTCTTC. Translation: CASSPPHVRGGPRNEQFF.

This clone came up a few times. This chain joins TRBV12-5 and TRBJ2-2, with 9 nucleotides matching TRBD1. The germline CDR1 and CDR2 sequences are LGHNT and FRNRAP. The CDR3 is 17 amino acids. V dropped 3 bases and J dropped 1; count of bases not matched to a gene: 6. Written as DNA, the CDR3 is TGTGCTAGTGGTTTCCGGACAGGGGCGATGAACACCGGGGAGCTGTTTTTT. The encoded protein is CASGFRTGAMNTGELFF.

The CDR3 loop is CASSPNYEQYF. In DNA, the CDR3 is TGTGCCAGCTCACCTAACTACGAGCAGTACTTC. The rearrangement joins TRBV18 to TRBJ2-7; D remains ambiguous. CDR3 length equals 11 residues. CDR1 is KGHSH and CDR2 is LQKENI in the germline V gene. V gave up 3 bases and J gave up 3 bases, with 3 bases separating them.

The V gene is TRBV29-1, the J gene TRBJ2-5; 8 nucleotides match TRBD2. The CDR3 length is 16 residues. Germline assignment: CDR1 SQVTM and CDR2 ANQGSEA. With 8 bases clipped from V and 5 bases from J, the junction kept 19 bases outside the gene matches. CDR3 region: CSFLLGTRRSRETQYF. The CDR3, as DNA: TGCAGCTTTCTTCTGGGGACTAGACGATCTCGGGAGACCCAGTACTTC.

As concerns this clone: One end of the junction does not line up with germline, which may come from a read error. The chain carries TRBV18 and TRBJ2-1, with D perhaps TRBD1 (6 bases). CDR3 length: 16 residues. Germline loops: CDR1 KGHSH, CDR2 LQKENI. CDR3 in amino acids: CASSPSYPTGNNERFF. Written as DNA, the CDR3 is TGTGCCAGCTCACCATCATACCCTACAGGGAACAATGAGCGGTTCTTC.

CDR3 in amino acids: CASSLAQGQGLYNEQFF. CDR3 in DNA: TGTGCCAGCAGCTTAGCACAGGGACAGGGGTTATACAATGAGCAGTTCTTC. The chain carries TRBV7-8 and TRBJ2-1, with 10 bases that match TRBD1. Per germline, CDR1 SGHVS and CDR2 FQNEAQ. V trimming: 0 bases; J trimming: 4 bases; junction bases outside the gene matches: 6. The CDR3 has 17 amino acids.

The chain uses TRBV27 and TRBJ1-5, with unresolved D. Between the trimmed V and J ends, which lost 1 base and 5 bases, there was a span of 6 bases. CDR1 and CDR2 (germline): MNHEY, SMNVEV (reference sequence). The CDR3 is made up of 13 amino acids. In nucleotides, the CDR3 is TGTGCCAGCAGTTTATACGAGGATCAGCCCCAGCATTTT. Its translation: CASSLYEDQPQHF.

This clone was observed a single time. The V call is TRBV7-6, the J call TRBJ1-4; a possible D gene is TRBD1 (6 bases). There are 15 residues in the CDR3. Germline V gives CDR1 SGHVS, CDR2 FNYEAQ. Trimming shortened V by 1 base and J by 5 bases, and 11 bases separated the two germline ends. The CDR3 here is CASSLEQGRNEKLFF. Written as DNA, the CDR3 is TGTGCCAGCAGCTTAGAGCAGGGGCGGAATGAAAAACTGTTTTTT.

This clone has a handful of counts. The chain employs TRBV5-1 and TRBJ2-3; D perhaps matches TRBD2 (5 bases). This CDR3 comprises 15 residues. The V and J ends lost 4 bases and 2 bases respectively, with 14 bases between them. Germline-derived CDR1 and CDR2 are SGHRS and YFSETQ. The CDR3 region has the DNA TGCGCCAGCAGCCAGGACTGGGTCTCCACAGATACGCAGTATTTT. This gives the protein CASSQDWVSTDTQYF. The full variable domain, rest sourced from reference TRBV5-1 and TRBJ2-3, is KAGVTQTPRYLIKTRGQQVTLSCSPISGHRSVSWYQQTPGQGLQFLFEYFSETQRNKGNFPGRFSGRQFSNSRSEMNVSTLELGDSALYLCASSQDWVSTDTQYFGPGTRLTVL.

The chain joins TRBV25-1 to TRBJ1-4, with 8 bases fitting TRBD1. V was pared by 6 bases and J by 6 bases, with 12 bases of the junction left unmatched. The CDR3 covers 16 residues. Germline loops: CDR1 MGHDK, CDR2 SYGVNS. In nucleotides, the CDR3 is TGTGCCAGCAGATACGAGACAGGGGTGGGGGATGAAAAACTGTTTTTT. It is translated as CASRYETGVGDEKLFF.

The J gene is TRBJ2-7, the V gene TRBV2, with TRBD2 matching 7 bases. Germline CDR1 reads SNHLY; CDR2 reads FYNNEI. This CDR3 region has 13 residues. The CDR3 DNA sequence: TGTGCGTCCCCCCGAACTAGCGTGGGCGAGCAGTACTTC. This gives the protein CASPRTSVGEQYF.

The chain joins TRBV19 to TRBJ2-1, with TRBD2 identical over 8 bases. Germline V gene data show CDR1 as LNHDA and CDR2 as SQIVND (reference sequence). The CDR3 sequence is 13 residues long. The J segment lost 7 bases and the V segment lost 3 bases, leaving 2 bases of the junction unmatched. In nucleotides, the CDR3 is TGTGCCAGTAGTATTAGCGGGATAAATGAGCAGTTCTTC. Its translation is CASSISGINEQFF.

The chain employs TRBV5-6 and TRBJ1-6, with TRBD1 identical over 9 bases. The CDR3 consists of 16 residues. The J segment lost 4 bases and the V segment lost 6 bases, leaving 8 bases of the junction unmatched. CDR1 and CDR2 from the germline V gene are SGHDT and YYEEEE. The DNA of the CDR3 is TGTGCCAGCACCGATAGGACAGGGGTGTATAATTCACCCCTCCACTTT. Translation gives CASTDRTGVYNSPLHF.

The chain is built from TRBV29-1 and TRBJ1-2; perhaps TRBD1 as D (5 bases). The CDR3 is made up of 12 amino acids. In germline, CDR1 is SQVTM, CDR2 ANQGSEA. Trimming shortened V by 1 base and J by 2 bases, and 5 bases separated the two germline ends. The CDR3, as DNA: TGCAGCGTTGAAGGACAGAACTATGGCTACACCTTC. Translation: CSVEGQNYGYTF.

This rearrangement joins TRBV9 to TRBJ2-1, with 9 bases fitting TRBD2. This CDR3 comprises 11 residues. Germline V lookup: CDR1 SGDLS, CDR2 YYNGEE. The V gene end was trimmed by 4 bases and the J gene end by 12 bases; junction bases not matched to a gene: 2. This CDR3 is CASSLAGAQFF. CDR3 in DNA: TGTGCCAGCAGCTTAGCGGGAGCGCAGTTCTTC.

The table lists this clone with a count of one. The chain has TRBV9 and TRBJ2-3; TRBD2 aligns across 10 bases. V was clipped by 3 bases and J by 1 base; unmatched bases: 2. The CDR3 has 15 amino acids. Germline V gene lookup returns CDR1 SGDLS and CDR2 YYNGEE. CDR3 amino acids: CASSALAGGTDTQYF. The CDR3 region has the DNA TGTGCCAGCAGCGCCCTAGCGGGGGGCACAGATACGCAGTATTTT. Variable domain in full (rest from reference TRBV9 and TRBJ2-3): DSGVTQTPKHLITATGQRVTLRCSPRSGDLSVYWYQQSLDQGLQFLIQYYNGEERAKGNILERFSAQQFPDLHSELNLSSLELGDSALYFCASSALAGGTDTQYFGPGTRLTVL.

This clone came up once. This chain connects TRBV2 to TRBJ1-2; TRBD1 is a possible D gene (6 bases). This CDR3 spans 15 amino acids. In germline, CDR1 is SNHLY, CDR2 FYNNEI. Trimming removed 5 bases from V and 0 bases from J, with 13 bases in between. For the CDR3, the DNA is TGTGCCAGCAGTTCTCAGGGGTTCGCTAACTATGGCTACACCTTC. Translated: CASSSQGFANYGYTF.

This clone was observed a handful of times. The genes are TRBV11-3 and TRBJ2-3; 9 nucleotides line up with TRBD1. V lost 4 bases and J lost 3; bases outside the gene matches: 5. Per germline, CDR1 SGHNT and CDR2 YENEEA. This CDR3 contains 15 residues. CDR3 DNA: TGTGCCAGCAGCTCTGGGACAGGGAGGACAGATACGCAGTATTTT. Translating it yields CASSSGTGRTDTQYF. Full variable domain (outside the CDR3, taken from reference TRBV11-3 and TRBJ2-3): EAGVVQSPRYKIIEKKQPVAFWCNPISGHNTLYWYLQNLGQGPELLIRYENEEAVDDSQLPKDRFSAERLKGVDSTLKIQPAELGDSAVYLCASSSGTGRTDTQYFGPGTRLTVL.

This chain connects TRBV25-1 to TRBJ2-1, with a weak D call TRBD2 (6 bases). The CDR3 has 13 residues. Germline V gives CDR1 MGHDK, CDR2 SYGVNS. V shed 5 bases and J shed 5 bases, with 10 bases lying between them. CDR3 sequence reads: CASSWTIDNEQFF. CDR3 bases: TGTGCCAGCAGTTGGACTATCGACAATGAGCAGTTCTTC. The variable domain in full, completed from reference TRBV25-1 and TRBJ2-1, reads EADIYQTPRYLVIGTGKKITLECSQTMGHDKMYWYQQDPGMELHLIHYSYGVNSTEKGDLSSESTVSRIRTEHFPLTLESARPSHTSQYLCASSWTIDNEQFFGPGTRLTVL.

The chain joins TRBV7-2 to TRBJ2-3; 11 bases agree with TRBD2. The ends lost 5 bases at V and 10 bases at J; junction bases unmatched: 11. From germline, CDR1 is SGHTA and CDR2 FQGNSA. CDR3 length: 15 amino acids. The CDR3 loop reads CASSRSGGDVFAQYF. The CDR3 DNA reads TGTGCCAGCAGCCGTAGCGGGGGGGACGTGTTTGCGCAGTATTTT.

V usage is TRBV28 and J usage is TRBJ2-4, with D perhaps matching TRBD1 (5 bases). CDR1 is MDHEN and CDR2 is SYDVKM in the germline V gene. The V gene lost 6 bases and the J gene lost 3 bases, with 9 bases spanning the gap. The length of the CDR3 is 13 residues. In DNA form, the CDR3 reads TGTGCCAGCAGCCAGGGTGACAAAAACATTCAGTACTTC. Protein product: CASSQGDKNIQYF.

This clone was detected only a few times. J is TRBJ2-5 and V is TRBV9; 9 bases map to TRBD1. Germline V gives CDR1 SGDLS, CDR2 YYNGEE. J was trimmed by 4 bases and V by 2 bases; bases with no gene match: 3. The CDR3 spans 14 residues. The CDR3 is CASSVGTGRETQYF. CDR3 DNA: TGTGCCAGCAGCGTTGGGACAGGGAGAGAGACCCAGTACTTC.

The rearrangement uses TRBV9 and TRBJ2-7, with D possibly being TRBD2 (6 bases). The V end lost 0 bases, the J end lost 4 bases, and 14 bases lay between the germline ends. CDR1 and CDR2 from the germline V gene are SGDLS and YYNGEE. CDR3 size: 15 residues. The CDR3 reads CASSVGNSGLYEQYF. Here the CDR3 DNA reads TGTGCCAGCAGCGTAGGTAATAGCGGACTTTACGAGCAGTACTTC.

This chain joins TRBV7-9 and TRBJ2-5; TRBD2 agrees at 15 bases. Germline V gives CDR1 SEHNR, CDR2 FQNEAQ (reference sequence). The CDR3 is 17 amino acids. The junction had 10 bases not matched to a gene; V was cut back by 6 bases and J by 5 bases. CDR3 sequence reads: CASSHTGTSGGRETQYF. The CDR3 nucleotides read TGTGCCAGCAGTCATACCGGGACTAGCGGGGGGAGGGAGACCCAGTACTTC. Full variable domain (rest looked up from reference TRBV7-9 and TRBJ2-5): DTGVSQNPRHKITKRGQNVTFRCDPISEHNRLYWYRQTLGQGPEFLTYFQNEAQLEKSRLLSDRFSAERPKGSFSTLEIQRTEQGDSAMYLCASSHTGTSGGRETQYFGPGTRLLVL.

This chain joins TRBV7-2 and TRBJ2-5; D is undetermined. Trimming took 4 bases from V and 5 from J, leaving 11 bases between them. This CDR3 spans 13 amino acids. Germline CDR1 and CDR2: SGHTA and FQGNSA. CDR3 in amino acids: CASSSRREETQYF. The DNA of the CDR3 is TGTGCCAGCAGCTCTAGACGAGAGGAGACCCAGTACTTC. Together with reference TRBV7-2 and TRBJ2-5, the CDR3 gives the full variable domain: GAGVSQSPSNKVTEKGKDVELRCDPISGHTALYWYRQSLGQGLEFLIYFQGNSAPDKSGLPSDRFSAERTGGSVSTLTIQRTQQEDSAVYLCASSSRREETQYFGPGTRLLVL.